These 11 T cell receptor beta chains share one sample of origin, sequenced in a study of blood T cell repertoires in COVID-19. The method was immunoSEQ multiplex PCR; TCRdb's version includes in-frame clones alone and lacks a portion of them. Of approximately 50,000 clones detected, around 85% appear once; the ten largest clones hold less than 6.5%. The specimen was peripheral blood. These TCRs come from a man aged 55 to 69 with acute or convalescent COVID-19.

The chain employs TRBV5-6 and TRBJ2-2; 7 bases are a match to TRBD1. CDR1 and CDR2 (germline): SGHDT, YYEEEE. J lost 6 bases, V lost 3 bases, and 8 bases had no gene match. This CDR3 contains 15 residues. The CDR3 DNA is TGTGCCAGCAGCTATACCGGGACAGCGGCCGGGGAGCTGTTTTTT. Its protein is CASSYTGTAAGELFF.

V gene TRBV9 combines with J gene TRBJ1-3, with D hard to call. This CDR3 comprises 13 residues. Trimming took 3 bases from V and 4 from J, leaving 8 bases between them. Germline V CDR1 and CDR2: SGDLS, YYNGEE. The CDR3, as DNA: TGTGCCAGCAGCGGCTTAACAGGAAACACCATATATTTT. This encodes CASSGLTGNTIYF.

This chain links TRBV30 with TRBJ1-2, with a tentative D call TRBD1 (6 bases). With 0 bases removed from V and 12 bases from J, the gap between germline ends came to 11 bases. The CDR3 is 11 amino acids. The germline V gene has CDR1 GTSNPN and CDR2 SVGIG (reference sequence). DNA for the CDR3: TGTGCCTGGAGTGTACAGGGTCGAGACACCTTC. The encoded protein is CAWSVQGRDTF.

The chain uses TRBV12-5 and TRBJ2-5, with 8 positions matching TRBD2. V shed 7 bases, J shed 1 base, and the junction held 14 bases outside the gene matches. This CDR3 spans 17 amino acids. Germline-derived CDR1 and CDR2 are LGHNT and FRNRAP. CDR3 in amino acids: CASAPGGVAGPQETQYF. The CDR3 coding sequence is TGTGCTAGTGCCCCGGGTGGGGTAGCGGGGCCCCAAGAGACCCAGTACTTC.

This chain joins TRBV6-5 and TRBJ2-7; D not certain. CDR1 MNHEY and CDR2 SVGAGI come from the germline V gene. The CDR3 extends over 14 amino acids. Trimming stripped 8 bases from V and 1 base from J, with 15 bases between. The chain's CDR3 is CASGWAPASYEQYF. The CDR3 coding sequence is TGTGCCAGCGGCTGGGCACCGGCTTCCTACGAGCAGTACTTC.

The V and J genes are TRBV18 and TRBJ2-7, with 7 bases matching TRBD2. CDR3 length equals 14 residues. Germline CDR1 and CDR2: KGHSH and LQKENI. V shed 2 bases and J 0 bases; nucleotides not matched to a gene: 1. CDR3 nucleotides: TGTGCCAGCTCACCAGGGGGGGGCTCCTACGAGCAGTACTTC. It translates to CASSPGGGSYEQYF. Filled out from reference TRBV18 and TRBJ2-7, the complete variable domain reads NAGVMQNPRHLVRRRGQEARLRCSPMKGHSHVYWYRQLPEEGLKFMVYLQKENIIDESGMPKERFSAEFPKEGPSILRIQQVVRGDSAAYFCASSPGGGSYEQYFGPGTRLTVT.

V gene TRBV24-1 combines with J gene TRBJ1-5; 11 nucleotides align to TRBD1. Per germline, CDR1 KGHDR and CDR2 SFDVKD. The CDR3 length is 16 residues. V shed 3 bases and J 4 bases; nucleotides not matched to a gene: 4. The CDR3 DNA sequence: TGTGCCACCAGTGATGGGGACAGGGGGAAAAATCAGCCCCAGCATTTT. It yields the protein CATSDGDRGKNQPQHF.

In this sample, this clone turned up a few times. The chain couples TRBV6-1 to TRBJ2-1; perhaps TRBD2 as D (6 bases). The V and J ends lost 4 bases and 4 bases respectively, with 17 bases between them. The CDR3 is 16 residues long. CDR1 and CDR2 (germline): MNHNS, SASEGT. The chain's CDR3 is CASSGRTGVGYNEQFF. CDR3 in DNA: TGTGCCAGCAGTGGAAGGACGGGAGTCGGGTACAATGAGCAGTTCTTC.

The chain joins TRBV7-9 to TRBJ2-1, with 9 bases identical to TRBD2. Germline CDR1 SEHNR, CDR2 FQNEAQ (reference sequence). The CDR3 extends over 16 amino acids. After removal of 7 bases from V and 4 bases from J, the junction contained 11 bases not matched to a gene. The CDR3 sequence is CASIKTSGGDYNEQFF. CDR3 coding DNA: TGTGCCAGCATAAAGACTAGCGGAGGAGATTACAATGAGCAGTTCTTC.

CDR3 DNA sequence: TGTGCCAGCAGCCAATTCACCGGGACAGCCTACGAGCAGTACTTC. It encodes CASSQFTGTAYEQYF. This chain joins TRBV7-6 and TRBJ2-7; 7 bases are shared with TRBD1. V gave up 5 bases and J gave up 2 bases; unmatched junction bases: 9. Per germline, CDR1 SGHVS and CDR2 FNYEAQ. The CDR3 is 15 amino acids.

This clone appeared once. This rearrangement joins TRBV6-5 to TRBJ1-2, with TRBD1 matching over 7 bases. CDR3 size: 14 residues. Looked up from germline, CDR1 is MNHEY and CDR2 is SVGAGI. V trimming: 5 bases; J trimming: 2 bases; junction bases outside the gene matches: 5. The CDR3 DNA follows: TGTGCCAGCAGTACACAGGGGCTGAACTATGGCTACACCTTC. This translates into CASSTQGLNYGYTF.